The source of this T cell receptor (beta chain) is a study of graft-versus-host responses after intestinal transplantation. For this clone: Its antigen is still unknown.

Generated by immunoSEQ multiplex PCR, the TCRdb table keeps only in-frame clones and is missing some. Altogether 85,000 to 100,000 clones are present, about 90% being singletons, with the ten largest covering approximately 0.17%. General study findings and limits: Allografts of patients with graft-donor T cell macrochimerism showed high graft-versus-host to host-versus-graft clone ratios.

The germline V gene encodes CDR1 SEHNR and CDR2 FQNEAQ (reference sequence). V gave up 6 bases and J gave up 1 base, with 21 bases separating them. CDR3 size: 17 residues. This receptor was taken from a human donor who received an intestinal transplant. This material consisted of unstimulated CD4+ T cells sorted from spleen or lymph node cells, taken before intestinal transplant. The V call is TRBV7-9, the J call TRBJ1-1, with a possible D match to TRBD1 (6 bases). The CDR3 spells CASSLTGWSGKNTEAFF. In DNA, the CDR3 is TGTGCCAGCAGTCTGACAGGTTGGAGTGGGAAGAACACTGAAGCTTTCTTT.